Listed here are 21 T cell receptor beta chains from one sample, sequenced in a study of cytomegalovirus exposure and HLA in healthy donors. TCRdb's table, derived via immunoSEQ multiplex PCR, lists solely in-frame clones and lacks some. The top ten hold 4.5% to 6% of the sample, which has roughly 120,000 clones, around 86% seen once. Sequenced input: PBMCs. The receptors shown here come from a man aged 18 to 29 in good health and CMV-seronegative.

The rearrangement uses TRBV19 and TRBJ2-1, with TRBD2 matching 9 bases. The V gene end was trimmed by 3 bases and the J gene end by 6 bases; junction bases not matched to a gene: 6. CDR3 length: 15 residues. CDR1 is LNHDA, CDR2 SQIVND, per germline (reference sequence). CDR3 bases: TGTGCCAGTAGTATGTCAGGACTAGCGAGCAATGAGCAGTTCTTC. It is translated as CASSMSGLASNEQFF. Full variable domain (remainder filled in from reference TRBV19 and TRBJ2-1): DGGITQSPKYLFRKEGQNVTLSCEQNLNHDAMYWYRQDPGQGLRLIYYSQIVNDFQKGDIAEGYSVSREKKESFPLTVTSAQKNPTAFYLCASSMSGLASNEQFFGPGTRLTVL.

The V gene is TRBV5-1, the J gene TRBJ2-2, with a tentative D call TRBD1 (5 bases). Trimming pared 2 bases from V and 1 base from J, leaving 9 bases between. This CDR3 has 15 amino acids. The V gene's germline CDR1 is SGHRS and CDR2 YFSETQ. The CDR3 DNA sequence: TGCGCCAGCAGCTTACAGACAGAGAACACCGGGGAGCTGTTTTTT. This translates into CASSLQTENTGELFF.

The chain uses TRBV16 and TRBJ2-2; 8 positions agree with TRBD1. Germline V gene lookup returns CDR1 KGHSY and CDR2 FQNENV. The CDR3 totals 16 residues. V was pared by 1 base and J by 4 bases, with 5 bases of the junction left unmatched. CDR3 region: CASSQYPGGSTGELFF. CDR3 nucleotide sequence: TGTGCCAGCAGCCAATACCCAGGGGGCAGCACCGGGGAGCTGTTTTTT. Full variable domain (rest looked up from reference TRBV16 and TRBJ2-2): GEEVAQTPKHLVRGEGQKAKLYCAPIKGHSYVFWYQQVLKNEFKFLISFQNENVFDETGMPKERFSAKCLPNSPCSLEIQATKLEDSAVYFCASSQYPGGSTGELFFGEGSRLTVL.

The chain has TRBV21-1 and TRBJ2-1; the D call in the table, TRBD1, was not verified against the DNA. TRBV21-1 is described as a pseudogene. The CDR3 is 20 amino acids. This CDR3 reads CASSKTGGQGAPPANNEQFF. CDR3 bases: TGTGCCAGCAGCAAAACGGGAGGACAGGGGGCACCCCCCGCTAACAATGAGCAGTTCTTC.

The chain links TRBV30 to TRBJ2-3; D gene uncertain. Germline V gene data show CDR1 as GTSNPN and CDR2 as SVGIG (reference sequence). The length of the CDR3 is 14 residues. V lost 1 base and J lost 0, with 8 bases in between. The CDR3 reads CAWSARISTDTQYF. The DNA of the CDR3 is TGTGCCTGGAGTGCCAGAATAAGCACAGATACGCAGTATTTT.

The chain employs TRBV5-1 and TRBJ1-1; 7 bases line up with TRBD1. This CDR3 is 15 amino acids long. V lost 4 bases to trimming and J lost 1 base; unmatched junction nucleotides: 7. CDR1 is SGHRS and CDR2 is YFSETQ in the germline V gene. CDR3 sequence reads: CASSRMTGSNTEAFF. CDR3 sequence (DNA): TGCGCCAGCAGCCGGATGACAGGGTCGAACACTGAAGCTTTCTTT. Drawing the rest from reference TRBV5-1 and TRBJ1-1, the complete variable domain is KAGVTQTPRYLIKTRGQQVTLSCSPISGHRSVSWYQQTPGQGLQFLFEYFSETQRNKGNFPGRFSGRQFSNSRSEMNVSTLELGDSALYLCASSRMTGSNTEAFFGQGTRLTVV.

This chain links TRBV27 with TRBJ2-2, with 14 bases matching TRBD2. Germline trimming cut 6 bases from V and 6 bases from J; bases unmatched to any gene: 9. Germline-derived CDR1 and CDR2 are MNHEY and SMNVEV (reference sequence). The CDR3 is 17 residues long. The DNA of the CDR3 is TGTGCCAGCAGACGGACCGGGACTAGCGGGGGAGCCGGGGAGCTGTTTTTT. The encoded protein is CASRRTGTSGGAGELFF.

This clone was counted once. For the CDR3, the DNA is TGTGCCAGTAGTCTGAGGGCGGTTGGGAGGACTGAAGCTTTCTTT. Translating it yields CASSLRAVGRTEAFF. This chain links TRBV19 with TRBJ1-1; no reliable D call. Germline CDR1 is LNHDA and CDR2 is SQIVND (reference sequence). The CDR3 extends over 15 amino acids. Trimming left V 5 bases short and J 5 bases short, with 18 bases between.

This chain connects TRBV7-8 to TRBJ2-2; the match to TRBD2 covers 11 bases. Trimming took 5 bases from V and 4 from J; bases not matched to a gene: 15. CDR3 length: 19 residues. Germline V gives CDR1 SGHVS, CDR2 FQNEAQ. The CDR3 loop reads CASSTGTVAGGPGTGELFF. The CDR3 nucleotides are TGTGCCAGCAGCACAGGGACAGTAGCGGGAGGGCCGGGCACCGGGGAGCTGTTTTTT.

The V gene is TRBV7-8, the J gene TRBJ1-5; D not certain. Germline V gene data show CDR1 as SGHVS and CDR2 as FQNEAQ. The length of the CDR3 is 16 residues. Trimming pared 1 base from V and 2 bases from J, leaving 12 bases between. The CDR3 DNA follows: TGTGCCAGCAGCTTAGGTCCTAAATCCGGCAATCAGCCCCAGCATTTT. Amino acids: CASSLGPKSGNQPQHF.

J is TRBJ1-1 and V is TRBV6-5; D is possibly TRBD1 (5 bases). With 2 bases removed from V and 7 bases from J, the gap between germline ends came to 8 bases. Germline lookup yields CDR1 MNHEY and CDR2 SVGAGI. This CDR3 has 12 residues. In DNA form, the CDR3 reads TGTGCCAGCAGTTACGGGGGAGGTGAAGCTTTCTTT. It is translated as CASSYGGGEAFF.

This sequence joins TRBV19 and TRBJ2-2, with TRBD1 identical over 9 bases. Trimming removed 8 bases from V and 4 bases from J; junction bases left unmatched: 8. The CDR3 contains 15 residues. The V gene's germline CDR1 is LNHDA and CDR2 SQIVND (reference sequence). CDR3 loop: CASLSTGGVTGELFF. The CDR3 region has the DNA TGTGCCAGTCTTTCGACAGGGGGTGTCACCGGGGAGCTGTTTTTT.

The V call is TRBV5-4, the J call TRBJ1-1; D is perhaps TRBD1 (5 bases). There are 17 residues in the CDR3. Germline loops: CDR1 SGHNT, CDR2 YYREEE (reference sequence). V was shortened by 1 base and J by 5 bases, with 21 bases between the two germline ends. The CDR3 region is CASSLKREVWGVTEAFF. CDR3 in DNA: TGTGCCAGCAGCTTGAAGAGGGAGGTATGGGGGGTAACTGAAGCTTTCTTT.

The rearrangement links TRBV12-5 to TRBJ1-4; 9 bases are a match to TRBD1. V dropped 8 bases and J dropped 0; count of bases not matched to a gene: 13. Germline V gene sequence: CDR1 LGHNT, CDR2 FRNRAP. The CDR3 covers 18 residues. In nucleotides, the CDR3 is TGTGCTAGTTCACCGGGACAGGGCCGATCTGCAACTAATGAAAAACTGTTTTTT. This codes for CASSPGQGRSATNEKLFF.

V gene TRBV6-6 combines with J gene TRBJ1-4; unclear D gene. This CDR3 is built from 14 residues. Trimming cost V 2 bases and J 7 bases, with 11 bases left between them. Germline CDR1 MNHNY, CDR2 SVGAGI (reference sequence). This CDR3 is CASSYGLDLEKLFF. The CDR3 nucleotides are TGTGCCAGCAGTTACGGGCTCGACCTTGAAAAACTGTTTTTT.

The chain combines TRBV6-1 with TRBJ2-6; D perhaps matches TRBD2 (6 bases). CDR3 length: 15 amino acids. The V and J ends lost 7 bases and 2 bases respectively, with 12 bases between them. Germline values: CDR1 MNHNS, CDR2 SASEGT. The chain's CDR3 is CASTGGGAGANVLTF. The CDR3 nucleotides are TGTGCCAGCACCGGAGGAGGGGCTGGGGCCAACGTCCTGACTTTC.

This clone was observed once. This chain uses TRBV19 with TRBJ1-4; possibly TRBD1 for D (5 bases). The germline gives CDR1 LNHDA, CDR2 SQIVND (reference sequence). Trimming removed 5 bases from V and 4 bases from J, with 14 bases in between. The CDR3 totals 15 residues. The CDR3 sequence is CASSADRIVNEKLFF. Here the CDR3 DNA reads TGTGCCAGTAGTGCCGACAGAATCGTTAATGAAAAACTGTTTTTT.

The V call is TRBV30, the J call TRBJ1-3; D remains ambiguous. The V gene's germline CDR1 is GTSNPN and CDR2 SVGIG (reference sequence). With 5 bases removed from V and 4 bases from J, the gap between germline ends came to 9 bases. The CDR3 totals 12 residues. The DNA for the CDR3 is TGTGCCTGGGGTGCAGGAGGAAACACCATATATTTT. It yields the protein CAWGAGGNTIYF.

This clone occurred a few times. Other DNA variants within this sample encode the same CDR3. The gene calls are TRBV6-6 and TRBJ1-1, with TRBD1 matching over 8 bases. CDR3 length: 13 amino acids. V gave up 5 bases and J gave up 1 base; unmatched junction bases: 0. Germline values: CDR1 MNHNY, CDR2 SVGAGI (reference sequence). The DNA of the CDR3 is TGTGCCAGCAGTGACAGGGGGAACACTGAAGCTTTCTTT. This sequence encodes CASSDRGNTEAFF.

The genes are TRBV29-1 and TRBJ2-1; 10 bases align to TRBD2. Germline CDR1 reads SQVTM; CDR2 reads ANQGSEA. This CDR3 spans 16 amino acids. Trimming removed 5 bases from V and 9 bases from J; junction bases left unmatched: 16. The CDR3 reads CSVPPSGGKRSGEQFF. In nucleotides, the CDR3 is TGCAGCGTTCCCCCTAGCGGGGGAAAAAGGTCCGGTGAGCAGTTCTTC.

This chain uses TRBV4-2 with TRBJ1-1; D call uncertain. The CDR3 contains 16 residues. Germline V gives CDR1 LGHNA, CDR2 YNFKEQ. With 4 bases removed from V and 5 bases from J, the gap between germline ends came to 20 bases. The CDR3 sequence: CASSPTGFGIWTEAFF. The CDR3 DNA reads as TGTGCCAGCAGCCCGACTGGGTTCGGGATCTGGACTGAAGCTTTCTTT.